One and the same sample provided the 27 T cell receptor beta chains below, sequenced in a study of blood T cells in healthy people across ages. The use of a sample-barcoded 5' primer and a J-beta primer mix characterized a second PCR of 7 to 11 cycles. TCRdb re-called the 5' RACE reads through MiXCR, storing one row per CDR3 protein. This sample has 450,000 to 700,000 distinct CDR3 sequences, with roughly 28% found just once. The sample taken for sequencing was blood. The receptors come from a woman in her sixties or seventies in good health.

This clonotype was seen just once. The chain joins TRBV12-3 or TRBV12-4 to TRBJ1-2; 9 bases map to TRBD1. Trimming at V came to 7 bases and at J to 2 bases, leaving 8 bases not matched to a gene. The CDR3 is made up of 15 amino acids. The CDR3 is CASKVQGATNYGYTF. CDR3 nucleotide sequence: TGTGCCAGCAAAGTACAGGGGGCGACAAACTATGGCTACACCTTC.

The sample holds a few counts of this clonotype. This rearrangement joins TRBV19 to TRBJ2-1; D is possibly TRBD2 (7 bases). Per germline, CDR1 LNHDA and CDR2 SQIVND (reference sequence). V lost 5 bases and J lost 6, with 17 bases in between. The CDR3 sequence is 15 residues long. This CDR3 reads CASSPKGGGLNEQFF. The CDR3 DNA sequence: TGTGCCAGTAGTCCTAAGGGGGGGGGCCTCAATGAGCAGTTCTTC.

This clonotype was seen only a few times. V and J are TRBV5-1 and TRBJ2-7, with TRBD1 identical over 10 bases. Germline V gene data show CDR1 as SGHRS and CDR2 as YFSETQ. The CDR3 spans 15 residues. J lost 5 bases, V lost 3 bases, and 8 bases had no gene match. The CDR3 sequence is CASSWGPGQGNEQYF. Here the CDR3 DNA reads TGCGCCAGCAGCTGGGGTCCGGGACAGGGGAACGAGCAGTACTTC.

This clonotype showed up just a few times. The gene calls are TRBV5-1 and TRBJ2-5; D possibly matches TRBD1 or TRBD2 (5 bases each). V lost 6 bases and J lost 6, with 15 bases in between. This CDR3 contains 13 residues. Per germline, CDR1 SGHRS and CDR2 YFSETQ. CDR3 nucleotide sequence: TGCGCCAGCACCGGGACCGGAGGCAAGACCCAGTACTTC. It specifies CASTGTGGKTQYF.

The chain employs TRBV29-1 and TRBJ1-4; 7 nucleotides align to TRBD1. J lost 5 bases, V lost 6 bases, and 9 bases had no gene match. Germline V lookup: CDR1 SQVTM, CDR2 ANQGSEA. The CDR3 covers 14 residues. The CDR3 DNA sequence: TGCAGCGTAGACGCCGGGACAGTGAATGAAAAACTGTTTTTT. Amino acids: CSVDAGTVNEKLFF.

Ten or more counts support this clonotype. The chain carries TRBV6-5 and TRBJ1-1; D is uncertain. With 5 bases removed from V and 6 bases from J, the gap between germline ends came to 13 bases. The CDR3 totals 13 residues. Germline loops: CDR1 MNHEY, CDR2 SVGAGI. Here the CDR3 DNA reads TGTGCCAGCAGTCACCCCGGGATGGCTGAAGCTTTCTTT. It codes for CASSHPGMAEAFF.

This chain connects TRBV3-1 to TRBJ2-5; 9 bases are a match to TRBD2. This CDR3 is built from 14 residues. V was pared by 4 bases and J by 5 bases, with 5 bases of the junction left unmatched. Germline CDR1 is LGHDT and CDR2 is YNNKEL (reference sequence). Here the CDR3 DNA reads TGTGCCAGCAGCCCGGGACTAGCCGTGGAGACCCAGTACTTC. Its translation is CASSPGLAVETQYF.

The CDR3 is CASNSRGVGETQYF. CDR3 nucleotides: TGTGCCAGCAATTCAAGAGGGGTCGGAGAGACCCAGTACTTC. V is TRBV28 and J is TRBJ2-5; D could derive from TRBD1 or TRBD2 (5 bases each). Germline lookup yields CDR1 MDHEN and CDR2 SYDVKM. The CDR3 spans 14 residues. The V gene lost 7 bases and the J gene lost 4 bases, with 16 bases spanning the gap.

Notes on this clonotype: The CDR3 ends on some other residue instead of the conserved phenylalanine or tryptophan, so this is likely a read error. The chain joins TRBV20-1 to TRBJ1-5; 10 bases are a match to TRBD1. The CDR3 has 15 amino acids. V trimming: 6 bases; J trimming: 9 bases; junction bases outside the gene matches: 14. Germline values: CDR1 DFQATT, CDR2 SNEGSKA (reference sequence). The CDR3 reads CSALGSGQGFSPQHL. CDR3 in DNA: TGCAGTGCCTTAGGGTCGGGACAGGGGTTTTCGCCCCAGCATCTT.

The rearrangement links TRBV3-1 to TRBJ2-3; TRBD2 aligns across 12 bases. From germline, CDR1 is LGHDT and CDR2 YNNKEL (reference sequence). CDR3 size: 20 residues. The ends lost 1 base at V and 8 bases at J; junction bases unmatched: 19. CDR3 in amino acids: CASSQGRGVKIGLAGSTQYF. The CDR3 DNA follows: TGTGCCAGCAGCCAAGGTCGGGGGGTCAAAATAGGACTAGCGGGGAGTACGCAGTATTTT.

The chain carries TRBV20-1 and TRBJ2-5; no clear D. The last part of the DNA fits TRBJ2-7 better; the J call may be wrong. The CDR3 runs 13 residues. CDR1 DFQATT and CDR2 SNEGSKA come from the germline V gene (reference sequence). The CDR3 DNA follows: TGCAGTGTTTCCCCTCTCACCGTGTACGAGCAGTACTTC. It translates to CSVSPLTVYEQYF.

V and J are TRBV6-5 and TRBJ1-2; no firm D call. CDR1 MNHEY and CDR2 SVGAGI come from the germline V gene. Trimming took 0 bases from V and 6 from J, leaving 17 bases between them. The CDR3 is made up of 16 amino acids. In DNA, the CDR3 is TGTGCCAGCAGTTACTCGATGGGGTTCAATAGGAATGGCTACACCTTC. Translation gives CASSYSMGFNRNGYTF.

This clonotype was detected a few times. The CDR3 DNA reads TGTGCCAGCAGTTTTGGGTGGACAGCTGAAGCTTTCTTT. Amino acids: CASSFGWTAEAFF. V is TRBV12-3 or TRBV12-4 and J is TRBJ1-1, with D possibly matching TRBD1 (6 bases). Trimming removed 3 bases from V and 6 bases from J, with 11 bases in between. CDR3 length: 13 amino acids.

The J gene is TRBJ1-1, the V gene TRBV20-1; no reliable D call. The ends were cut back, 0 bases at V and 2 bases at J, with 10 bases in the middle. The CDR3 has 14 residues. Germline CDR1 DFQATT, CDR2 SNEGSKA (reference sequence). The CDR3 loop is CSARDVTANTEAFF. In DNA, the CDR3 is TGCAGTGCTAGAGATGTTACAGCTAACACTGAAGCTTTCTTT.

The chain combines TRBV5-1 with TRBJ1-3; 8 positions match TRBD1. This CDR3 contains 16 residues. V lost 4 bases to trimming and J lost 7 bases; unmatched junction nucleotides: 13. The germline gives CDR1 SGHRS, CDR2 YFSETQ. The CDR3 loop is CASSLGTGPVGNTIYF. CDR3 bases: TGCGCCAGCAGCCTCGGGACAGGACCCGTGGGGAACACCATATATTTT.

This clonotype was seen a few times. The CDR3: CASSLAGGPNEKLFF. For the CDR3, the DNA is TGTGCCAGCAGTCTCGCCGGGGGGCCTAATGAAAAACTGTTTTTT. The chain has TRBV7-9 and TRBJ1-4; a possible D gene is TRBD1 (6 bases). Between the trimmed V and J ends, which lost 6 bases and 3 bases, there was a span of 14 bases. Germline-derived CDR1 and CDR2 are SEHNR and FQNEAQ (reference sequence). The CDR3 consists of 15 residues.

This chain connects TRBV7-9 to TRBJ1-2; 9 bases are a match to TRBD1. V lost 6 bases, J lost 3 bases, and 5 bases stayed unmatched. This CDR3 region has 14 residues. CDR1 is SEHNR, CDR2 FQNEAQ, per germline (reference sequence). The CDR3 reads CASSQQGADYGYTF. The CDR3 region has the DNA TGTGCCAGCAGTCAACAGGGGGCTGACTATGGCTACACCTTC.

The sample holds a few counts of this clonotype. This chain links TRBV12-3 or TRBV12-4 with TRBJ2-2, with 7 bases aligning to TRBD1. The ends lost 5 bases at V and 6 bases at J; junction bases unmatched: 12. CDR3 size: 16 residues. The CDR3 DNA reads TGTGCCAGCAGTAAGCACCTCACAGGGGCCTCCGGGGAGCTGTTTTTT. Its protein is CASSKHLTGASGELFF.

This clonotype was seen a handful of times. J is TRBJ2-5 and V is TRBV12-5; tentative D call: TRBD2 (6 bases). The J call may be faulty, since TRBJ2-1 better matches the DNA end. CDR3 length: 15 amino acids. Germline V CDR1 and CDR2: LGHNT, FRNRAP. Here the CDR3 DNA reads TGTGCTAGTGGTAAACCAATTAGCGGCTACAATGAGCAGTTCTTC. It codes for CASGKPISGYNEQFF.

The genes are TRBV20-1 and TRBJ2-5; 11 bases line up with TRBD2. The CDR3 is 14 residues long. V trimming: 5 bases; J trimming: 6 bases; junction bases outside the gene matches: 8. Germline loops: CDR1 DFQATT, CDR2 SNEGSKA (reference sequence). CDR3 nucleotides: TGCAGTGCTCCCAATAGCGGGGGGGCCAAGACCCAGTACTTC. Protein product: CSAPNSGGAKTQYF.

V usage is TRBV5-1 and J usage is TRBJ2-1, with 7 bases that match TRBD2. This CDR3 spans 13 amino acids. From germline, CDR1 is SGHRS and CDR2 YFSETQ. The J segment lost 2 bases and the V segment lost 7 bases, leaving 3 bases of the junction unmatched. The CDR3 region is CASVGTTYNEQFF. CDR3 nucleotide sequence: TGCGCCAGCGTTGGGACTACCTACAATGAGCAGTTCTTC.

V and J are TRBV2 and TRBJ1-1; D possibly corresponds to TRBD1 (5 bases). The germline V gene has CDR1 SNHLY and CDR2 FYNNEI. The CDR3 is 11 residues long. The CDR3 is CGWMGHTEAFF. As DNA, the CDR3 is TGTGGGTGGATGGGGCACACTGAAGCTTTCTTT.

J is TRBJ2-5 and V is TRBV6-2 or TRBV6-3, with D hard to call. The end of the DNA is better explained by TRBJ2-7, so the J call may be wrong. Looked up from germline, CDR1 is MNHEY and CDR2 is SVGEGT. The CDR3 consists of 11 residues. The CDR3 spells CASSYYHEQYF. CDR3 coding DNA: TGTGCCAGCAGTTATTACCACGAGCAGTACTTC.

The rearrangement joins TRBV10-3 to TRBJ2-3, with 10 bases aligning to TRBD2. Unmatched junction bases numbered 7, after V lost 4 bases and J lost 0 bases. CDR1 is ENHRY, CDR2 SYGVKD, per germline. This CDR3 region has 17 residues. The CDR3 loop is CAISGASGGPSTDTQYF. The CDR3 DNA follows: TGTGCCATCAGTGGAGCTAGCGGGGGCCCCAGCACAGATACGCAGTATTTT.

This clonotype was seen only a few times. The rearrangement links TRBV29-1 to TRBJ1-2; D gene uncertain. CDR3 length equals 12 residues. Deletions cut 7 bases from V and 2 bases from J, with 11 bases between. Germline V gene data show CDR1 as SQVTM and CDR2 as ANQGSEA. The CDR3 bases are TGCAGCGACGTAGCTGGGAACTATGGCTACACCTTC. This translates into CSDVAGNYGYTF.

The chain is built from TRBV6-6 and TRBJ1-1; the D gene is possibly TRBD1 (5 bases). Trimming shortened V by 7 bases and J by 9 bases, and 15 bases separated the two germline ends. The CDR3 runs to 12 residues. The germline V gene has CDR1 MNHNY and CDR2 SVGAGI (reference sequence). This CDR3 is CASTAGLSKAFF. CDR3 DNA sequence: TGTGCCAGCACCGCGGGGCTCAGTAAAGCTTTCTTT.

The V gene is TRBV6-2 or TRBV6-3, the J gene TRBJ2-7; 8 bases match TRBD1. V gave up 5 bases and J gave up 1 base; unmatched junction bases: 7. Germline lookup yields CDR1 MNHEY and CDR2 SVGEGT. This CDR3 contains 15 residues. CDR3 sequence: CASSKQGDRSYEQYF. DNA of the CDR3: TGTGCCAGCAGTAAGCAGGGGGACAGGTCCTACGAGCAGTACTTC.